Sequencing of this T cell receptor beta chain was carried out in a study of immune evolution from preneoplasia to lung adenocarcinoma. General study results and limits: Normal lung had the highest top T cell clone frequencies. Later-stage lesions appeared to have more T cells, more diversity, less clonality.

Using immunoSEQ multiplex PCR, the repertoire was profiled, and TCRdb retains in-frame clones only, with some absent. The sample lists some 5,000 clones, less than 85% occurring once. Resections took place in Japan or China from about 2014 to 2018. Each case's diagnosis was confirmed by two pathologists on H&E. Details on this clone: Its target is not known.

The sequenced sample was FFPE adjacent normal lung tissue. This receptor was obtained from a person aged 65 to 85 with lung adenocarcinoma.

This CDR3 is CASSRDTSNYGYTF. As DNA, the CDR3 is TGTGCCAGCAGCCGGGACACCTCTAACTATGGCTACACCTTC. V usage is TRBV7-9 and J usage is TRBJ1-2, with a tentative D call TRBD1 (6 bases). V shed 5 bases and J shed 0 bases, with 10 bases lying between them. CDR1 and CDR2 from the germline V gene are SEHNR and FQNEAQ (reference sequence). CDR3 size: 14 residues.